What follows describes a single T cell receptor beta chain. This clonotype was detected ten times or more. The antigen it binds to is not known. There are no base qualities to consult, and no much larger clone falls within one base. This record comes from a study of Graves' ophthalmopathy and Graves' hyperthyroidism (dated by TCRdb to 2016 to 2019). In the study overall: Stable hyperthyroidism was defined as no progression to ophthalmopathy within 18 months of follow-up. To tell Graves' ophthalmopathy apart from Graves' hyperthyroidism, and to predict which patients would progress to ophthalmopathy, the study relied on TCR beta repertoire signatures. In total, 135 blood samples were TCR-sequenced: some 40 ophthalmopathy, over 70 hyperthyroidism and some 17 hyperthyroidism-to-ophthalmopathy patients. To explore V-J signatures distinguishing ophthalmopathy from hyperthyroidism, a discovery set of under 110 patients (43 ophthalmopathy, some 55 stable hyperthyroidism) was enrolled. For independent validation, a separate cohort was made up of around 19 hyperthyroidism patients plus 17 patients who later progressed from hyperthyroidism to ophthalmopathy. In roughly 6 hyperthyroidism patients, T-cell repertoires of thyroid tissue and blood were compared. Following sample collection, hyperthyroidism patients were given methimazole at a starting dose of 30 mg daily, and ophthalmopathy patients were given high-dose intravenous methylprednisolone.

Points the paper makes about the study in general: Among expanded thyroid clonotypes with frequency above 0.001, most also showed up in blood, which suggests that blood repertoires may reflect the thyroid immune response. The 13-signature model separated ophthalmopathy from stable hyperthyroidism with approximately 85% sensitivity and approximately 83% specificity in cross-validation, and 80%/75% in the test set. Sample size was not statistically predetermined, and group allocation was not concealed from the investigators. In validation, the model predicted ophthalmopathy progression with more than 55% sensitivity and approximately 75% specificity; about a dozen predicted patients were CT-confirmed with GO in a median of roughly 6.8 months.

The CDR1 and CDR2 encoded by the germline V gene are SNHLY and FYNNEI. At the junction V is shortened by 6 bases and J by 5 bases; bases outside the gene matches: 7. Spanning cysteine to phenylalanine, the CDR3 consists of 14 amino acids. CDR3 DNA is the only sequence kept; it has 42 bases, read in frame from the first base. The hyperthyroidism patients were 18 to 65 years old and newly diagnosed, with a disease duration of less than 2 months. Patients with other autoimmune diseases, uncontrolled infections, pregnancy or lactation were excluded. Diagnosis was based on clinical symptoms, serum thyroxine, TRAb, thyroid ultrasound and orbital computed tomography. Total RNA was extracted with Trizol reagent and quality-checked on an Agilent 2100 Bioanalyzer. For repertoire sequencing, the TCR beta CDR3 regions were amplified from RNA transcripts. A first-round RT-PCR used HTBI primers with the Qiagen OneStep RT-PCR kit, followed by a second-round multiplex PCR, size selection and purification. Libraries were sequenced on an Illumina HiSeq2000 using paired-end 100 bp reads. In the source study's methods: SOAPnuke was used for read processing, and reads with adapters, uncalled bases, a mean Phred below 15, or no exact constant-primer or identifier match were discarded. COPE v1.2.5 was used to merge the high-quality paired reads. Unique nucleotide sequences were defined as clonotypes and aligned to IMGT TRB V, D and J references using MiTCR v1.1. The analysis was limited to V-J combinations with a frequency above 0.0001, which together covered 99.2% of repertoires. For each V-J combination, a TCR clonal expansion and chaos score was defined as F50 clonal expansion divided by the chaos observed in the TCRdist matrix. Welch's t-statistics and random forest were used to reduce the features to roughly 14 V-J combinations, which were then used as input to a naive Bayes classifier. The similarity between thyroid and blood repertoires was quantified using the Morisita-Horn index. Through fastp at Q25 and MiXCR, TCRdb rebuilt clones from the public reads, retaining in-frame beta chains. CDR3 protein sequences are deduplicated, and each keeps its most common genes and DNA. The V and J calls and clone size are TCRdb's, not the authors'. The sample profile shows around 1.1 million distinct CDR3 sequences; around a third of them were found once. The biggest ten clones account for over 8.5% of the sample.

The chain is encoded by TRBV2 joined to TRBJ2-5, with 9 bases in between that match TRBD2. Material for sequencing was peripheral blood or thyroid tissue (not recorded which). The source of this sequence is an adult man with Graves' hyperthyroidism. The CDR3 is CASRKGLASETQYF. The DNA sequence is as follows: TGTGCCAGCAGGAAGGGACTAGCTTCGGAGACCCAGTACTTC. This CDR3, with the reference TRBV2 and TRBJ2-5 proteins standing in past its ends, gives the full variable domain EPEVTQTPSHQVTQMGQEVILRCVPISNHLYFYWYRQILGQKVEFLVSFYNNEISEKSEIFDDQFSVERPDGSNFTLKIRSTKLEDSAMYFCASRKGLASETQYFGPGTRLLVL.